The 11 T cell receptor beta chains reported below all come from one sample, sequenced in a study of neurological immune-mediated disorders. TCRdb reanalysed the 5' RACE reads using MiXCR and keeps one entry per CDR3 protein. The profile shows about 50,000 distinct CDR3 sequences, approximately 10% of them singletons. The sequencing sample was made of PBMCs. The receptors here all came from a man aged 70-80 years with HTLV-1-associated myelopathy (HAM/TSP).

This clonotype was observed at least ten times. The J gene is TRBJ2-5, the V gene TRBV5-1, with TRBD2 as a possible D gene (6 bases). Germline CDR1 reads SGHRS; CDR2 reads YFSETQ. The CDR3 covers 17 residues. The V gene lost 0 bases and the J gene lost 0 bases, with 15 bases spanning the gap. The CDR3 loop reads CASSLGMIAAYQETQYF. CDR3 sequence (DNA): TGCGCCAGCAGCTTGGGGATGATAGCGGCGTACCAAGAGACCCAGTACTTC.

This clonotype appeared many times. The chain couples TRBV7-2 to TRBJ2-1; D is undetermined. The CDR3 totals 15 residues. Germline lookup yields CDR1 SGHTA and CDR2 FQGNSA. The V and J ends lost 7 bases and 0 bases respectively, with 13 bases between them. The CDR3 DNA is TGTGCCAGCACCAAGGGTTCGTCCTCCTACAATGAGCAGTTCTTC. The encoded protein is CASTKGSSSYNEQFF.

This clonotype came up many times. This chain joins TRBV7-9 and TRBJ2-2; 9 bases match TRBD1. Losses at the gene ends were 8 bases for V and 8 bases for J; bases not matched to a gene: 6. Germline CDR1 SEHNR, CDR2 FQNEAQ (reference sequence). CDR3 length: 13 residues. The CDR3 region is CASGTGQLGELFF. As DNA, the CDR3 is TGTGCCAGCGGGACAGGGCAGCTTGGGGAGCTGTTTTTT.

This clonotype was observed many times. The chain combines TRBV7-6 with TRBJ1-2; unclear D gene. Germline CDR1 SGHVS, CDR2 FNYEAQ. The CDR3 extends over 13 amino acids. V gave up 2 bases and J gave up 8 bases, with 12 bases separating them. The CDR3 DNA reads TGTGCCAGCAGCTTACGACCCGTCAGCGGCTACACCTTC. Its translation: CASSLRPVSGYTF.

This clonotype was found many times. CDR3 DNA: TGTGCCAGCAGAAAAAATCCCACCGGGGAGCTGTTTTTT. As protein: CASRKNPTGELFF. The chain couples TRBV12-3 or TRBV12-4 to TRBJ2-2; D gene ambiguous. This CDR3 contains 13 residues. Trimming removed 6 bases at V and 4 bases at J, with 9 bases between.

This clonotype was counted ten times or more. The V and J genes are TRBV18 and TRBJ2-2; 7 bases agree with TRBD1. Losses at the gene ends were 2 bases for V and 5 bases for J; bases not matched to a gene: 8. CDR1 and CDR2 (germline): KGHSH, LQKENI. The CDR3 length is 16 residues. The CDR3 here is CASSPSLTGRTGELFF. The CDR3 DNA reads as TGTGCCAGCTCACCATCCCTGACAGGGAGAACCGGGGAGCTGTTTTTT.

This clonotype was seen at least ten times. V and J are TRBV7-2 and TRBJ2-7; D remains ambiguous. The V end was cut by 1 base, the J end by 6 bases, with 16 bases between. Per germline, CDR1 SGHTA and CDR2 FQGNSA. The CDR3 runs to 15 residues. For the CDR3, the DNA is TGTGCCAGCAGCTTAGGAAGTCCGGGTTTAGGCGAGCAGTACTTC. It encodes CASSLGSPGLGEQYF.

This clonotype has at least ten counts. The chain links TRBV29-1 to TRBJ1-1; maybe TRBD1 (5 bases). This CDR3 contains 11 residues. Deletions cut 4 bases from V and 4 bases from J, with 7 bases between. In germline, CDR1 is SQVTM, CDR2 ANQGSEA. The CDR3 loop reads CSVVGGTEAFF. The CDR3 bases are TGCAGCGTTGTTGGGGGCACTGAAGCTTTCTTT.

This clonotype has a count of ten or more. This rearrangement joins TRBV7-9 to TRBJ2-2, with 11 nucleotides matching TRBD1. The J segment lost 8 bases and the V segment lost 8 bases, leaving 10 bases of the junction unmatched. The germline CDR1 and CDR2 sequences are SEHNR and FQNEAQ (reference sequence). This CDR3 region has 15 residues. This CDR3 is CASPLDRGHPGELFF. Here the CDR3 DNA reads TGTGCCAGCCCTTTGGACAGGGGGCATCCAGGGGAGCTGTTTTTT.

This clonotype was counted ten times or more. The rearrangement joins TRBV7-9 to TRBJ2-3, with TRBD1 as a possible D gene (5 bases). V lost 5 bases, J lost 2 bases, and 11 bases lay in between. The germline V gene encodes CDR1 SEHNR and CDR2 FQNEAQ (reference sequence). This CDR3 has 14 amino acids. In DNA form, the CDR3 reads TGTGCCAGCAGCCCATCAGGGAACACAGATACGCAGTATTTT. It is translated as CASSPSGNTDTQYF.

This clonotype has ten or more counts. This rearrangement joins TRBV4-2 to TRBJ2-5, with 11 bases aligning to TRBD2. With V trimmed by 6 bases and J by 3 bases, 6 bases remained unmatched. Germline lookup yields CDR1 LGHNA and CDR2 YNFKEQ. This CDR3 comprises 15 residues. The CDR3: CASSTSGRSEETQYF. CDR3 bases: TGTGCCAGCAGTACTAGCGGGAGATCGGAAGAGACCCAGTACTTC.